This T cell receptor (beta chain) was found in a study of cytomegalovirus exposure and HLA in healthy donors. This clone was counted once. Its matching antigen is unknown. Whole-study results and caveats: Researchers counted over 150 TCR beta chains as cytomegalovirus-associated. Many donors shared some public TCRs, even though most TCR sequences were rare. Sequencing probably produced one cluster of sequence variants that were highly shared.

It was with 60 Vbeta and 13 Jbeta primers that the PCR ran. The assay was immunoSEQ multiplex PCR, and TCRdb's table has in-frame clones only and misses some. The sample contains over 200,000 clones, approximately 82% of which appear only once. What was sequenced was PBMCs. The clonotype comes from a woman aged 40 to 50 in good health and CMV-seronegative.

This chain's CDR3 is CASSPRTGGELSGELFF. CDR3 nucleotide sequence: TGCGCCAGCAGCCCAAGAACAGGGGGCGAATTATCCGGGGAGCTGTTTTTT. This rearrangement joins TRBV5-1 to TRBJ2-2, with 9 bases matching TRBD1. The ends lost 4 bases at V and 6 bases at J; junction bases unmatched: 13. Per germline, CDR1 SGHRS and CDR2 YFSETQ. The CDR3 consists of 17 residues.